The T cell receptor beta chain under discussion was sequenced for a study of T cells after yellow fever vaccination. Study information: The SMART-Seq v4 Ultra Low Input method served to prepare the low-cell-number fractions.

One entry per CDR3 protein, called by TCRdb with MiXCR from the 5' RACE reads. Counted here are 300,000 to 400,000 distinct CDR3 sequences, more than 5.5% occurring once; the ten biggest clones make up about 15%. This clonotype occurred a few times. The CDR3 totals 15 residues. The germline V gene has CDR1 DFQATT and CDR2 SNEGSKA (reference sequence). J was trimmed by 3 bases and V by 0 bases; bases with no gene match: 2. The rearrangement uses TRBV20-1 and TRBJ2-5; 12 bases fit TRBD2. The source was PBMCs, collected 5 days after the yellow fever booster vaccination. The clonotype originates from a man aged 25 to 40 who received the YFV17D yellow fever vaccine. The CDR3, as DNA: TGCAGTGCTAGAGACCCTAGCGGGAGGGAAGAGACCCAGTACTTC. Translating it yields CSARDPSGREETQYF.